This T cell receptor (beta chain) was sequenced in a study of T-cell memory formation after mild COVID-19. Looking at the study overall: Clusters of TCRs were largely donor specific.

TCRdb itself ran the 5' RACE reads through MiXCR, one entry per CDR3 protein. This sample has fewer than 250,000 distinct CDR3 sequences; around 20% occur once, and the top ten carry 2.4%. This clonotype was detected only a few times. What it binds is unknown. Per germline, CDR1 GTSNPN and CDR2 SVGIG (reference sequence). Between the trimmed V and J ends, which lost 0 bases and 0 bases, there was a span of 9 bases. The CDR3 is 14 amino acids. Whole-study results and caveats: Clones which contracted sat mainly in CM and EM if CD4+, and in EMRA if CD8+. Clones contracting day 15 to 85 were balanced CD4/CD8; later expanders leaned CD4+. Specificity for SARS-CoV-2 was not confirmed among the second-wave clones peaking on day 37.

V gene TRBV30 combines with J gene TRBJ2-7; no definite D call. This clonotype originated in an adult woman who had mild COVID-19 (a few samples of this study predate the infection). Cell type and time point are not known. The sequenced material came from PBMCs or a T cell subset sorted from them (not recorded which). CDR3 in amino acids: CAWSVQAVSYEQYF. For the CDR3, the DNA is TGTGCCTGGAGTGTTCAGGCGGTCTCCTACGAGCAGTACTTC.